This T cell receptor (beta chain) was retrieved from a study of cytomegalovirus exposure and HLA in healthy donors. Primers for the PCR totalled 60 Vbeta and 13 Jbeta. The assay was immunoSEQ multiplex PCR, and TCRdb's table has in-frame clones only and misses some. This sample has approximately 130,000 clones, with 60% to 85% found just once. The CDR3 has 16 amino acids. V lost 3 bases to trimming and J lost 6 bases; unmatched junction nucleotides: 9. The germline V gene has CDR1 LGHNA and CDR2 YSLEER. The TCR was taken from a young man in good health and CMV-seronegative. Sequencing was done on a sample of PBMCs. The chain joins TRBV4-3 to TRBJ2-2; 8 bases line up with TRBD1. CDR3 region: CASSQQTGGLAGELFF. DNA for the CDR3: TGCGCCAGCAGCCAGCAAACAGGGGGTCTGGCCGGGGAGCTGTTTTTT.